These 19 T cell receptor beta chains were all obtained from the same sample, sequenced in a study of cytomegalovirus exposure and HLA in healthy donors. In the PCR, 60 Vbeta and 13 Jbeta primers were used. Only in-frame clones appear in the TCRdb table, and some are missing; sequencing was by immunoSEQ multiplex PCR. The top ten clones hold over 1.5% of a sample with some 150,000 clones, over 70% of them seen once. The sequenced sample was PBMCs. Source of these receptors: a woman under 30 in good health and CMV-seronegative.

The genes are TRBV6-1 and TRBJ1-1; the D gene is possibly TRBD1 (5 bases). This CDR3 is built from 14 residues. V was clipped by 5 bases and J by 1 base, with 11 bases between them. In germline, CDR1 is MNHNS, CDR2 SASEGT. The CDR3 coding sequence is TGTGCCAGCAGTAGGTGGCAGGGGAACACTGAAGCTTTCTTT. Protein sequence: CASSRWQGNTEAFF.

The rearrangement joins TRBV29-1 to TRBJ1-4; D ambiguous. Trimming left V 6 bases short and J 1 base short, with 6 bases between. Germline CDR1 SQVTM, CDR2 ANQGSEA. The CDR3 covers 12 residues. The CDR3 here is CSVEITNEKLFF. The CDR3 nucleotides read TGCAGCGTGGAGATAACTAATGAAAAACTGTTTTTT.

This chain connects TRBV11-3 to TRBJ1-5, with D unclear. V was cut by 5 bases and J by 0 bases, with 17 bases left in between. This CDR3 region has 17 residues. Germline assignment: CDR1 SGHNT and CDR2 YENEEA. The CDR3 coding sequence is TGTGCCAGCAGCGGCATGGGCCCCCAGGATAGCAATCAGCCCCAGCATTTT. Translated: CASSGMGPQDSNQPQHF.

This chain connects TRBV28 to TRBJ1-5; 7 nucleotides match TRBD1. Germline CDR1 is MDHEN and CDR2 is SYDVKM. V lost 8 bases to trimming and J lost 4 bases; unmatched junction nucleotides: 8. The length of the CDR3 is 14 residues. As DNA, the CDR3 is TGTGCCAGCTCTGACAGGGTCGGAAATCAGCCCCAGCATTTT. It specifies CASSDRVGNQPQHF.

The CDR3: CASSFMPTGGYGYTF. The CDR3 coding sequence is TGTGCCAGCAGTTTCATGCCGACAGGGGGGTATGGCTACACCTTC. The chain couples TRBV27 to TRBJ1-2; TRBD1 matches 9 bases. With 3 bases clipped from V and 5 bases from J, the junction kept 7 bases outside the gene matches. The CDR3 runs 15 residues. Germline V gene sequence: CDR1 MNHEY, CDR2 SMNVEV (reference sequence).

The V gene is TRBV4-2, the J gene TRBJ2-3, with 8 bases lining up with TRBD2. The CDR3 sequence is 16 residues long. The trim removed 6 bases at V and 4 bases at J, leaving 12 bases unmatched. The germline V gene encodes CDR1 LGHNA and CDR2 YNFKEQ. The CDR3 coding sequence is TGTGCCAGCAGTCGGGGGGGGGCGAATGTCCCAGATACGCAGTATTTT. Encoded protein: CASSRGGANVPDTQYF.

This chain connects TRBV27 to TRBJ2-7; a possible D gene is TRBD1 (6 bases). Germline values: CDR1 MNHEY, CDR2 SMNVEV (reference sequence). V shed 0 bases and J shed 5 bases, with 14 bases lying between them. The CDR3 is 15 residues long. CDR3 sequence reads: CASSLSGSYRDEQYF. Here the CDR3 DNA reads TGTGCCAGCAGTTTATCAGGCTCGTACAGGGACGAGCAGTACTTC.

The chain employs TRBV9 and TRBJ2-7; unclear D gene. V lost 0 bases and J 2 bases, leaving 9 bases between the germline ends. Germline CDR1 and CDR2: SGDLS and YYNGEE. The CDR3 length is 14 residues. CDR3 loop: CASSVEAGTYEQYF. In DNA form, the CDR3 reads TGTGCCAGCAGCGTAGAGGCAGGCACCTACGAGCAGTACTTC. Variable domain in full (rest from reference TRBV9 and TRBJ2-7): DSGVTQTPKHLITATGQRVTLRCSPRSGDLSVYWYQQSLDQGLQFLIQYYNGEERAKGNILERFSAQQFPDLHSELNLSSLELGDSALYFCASSVEAGTYEQYFGPGTRLTVT.

This clone was counted between two and nine times. This chain uses TRBV28 with TRBJ2-3, with 10 positions matching TRBD1. V was pared by 3 bases and J by 6 bases, with 6 bases of the junction left unmatched. This CDR3 spans 15 amino acids. Per the germline V gene, CDR1 is MDHEN and CDR2 is SYDVKM. The CDR3 DNA sequence: TGTGCCAGCAGTTTTGACAGGGGGCAGCGGGATACGCAGTATTTT. Translating it yields CASSFDRGQRDTQYF.

This chain connects TRBV7-9 to TRBJ2-7; 8 bases match TRBD1. V was pared by 4 bases and J by 5 bases, with 7 bases of the junction left unmatched. CDR1 is SEHNR and CDR2 is FQNEAQ in the germline V gene (reference sequence). The CDR3 runs to 14 residues. The CDR3: CASSSKGTGHEQYF. CDR3 nucleotides: TGTGCCAGCAGCTCAAAGGGGACAGGCCACGAGCAGTACTTC. Drawing the rest from reference TRBV7-9 and TRBJ2-7, the complete variable domain is DTGVSQNPRHKITKRGQNVTFRCDPISEHNRLYWYRQTLGQGPEFLTYFQNEAQLEKSRLLSDRFSAERPKGSFSTLEIQRTEQGDSAMYLCASSSKGTGHEQYFGPGTRLTVT.

The chain has TRBV29-1 and TRBJ2-2; 9 positions match TRBD1. Germline assignment: CDR1 SQVTM and CDR2 ANQGSEA. CDR3 size: 15 residues. The V gene end was trimmed by 7 bases and the J gene end by 7 bases; junction bases not matched to a gene: 13. The DNA for the CDR3 is TGCAGCGCGACTTTCGGGACAGGGTCCCACGGGGAGCTGTTTTTT. This encodes CSATFGTGSHGELFF.

This clone came up a few times. J is TRBJ1-5 and V is TRBV6-1; unclear D gene. From germline, CDR1 is MNHNS and CDR2 SASEGT. V was trimmed by 2 bases and J by 3 bases, leaving 11 bases between them. This CDR3 has 15 residues. CDR3 in amino acids: CASSEQNLNNQPQHF. CDR3 nucleotide sequence: TGTGCCAGCAGTGAACAGAATCTTAACAATCAGCCCCAGCATTTT.

The chain employs TRBV27 and TRBJ2-5; TRBD2 is a possible D gene (6 bases). This CDR3 contains 15 residues. V lost 2 bases, J lost 0 bases, and 10 bases lay in between. Looked up from germline, CDR1 is MNHEY and CDR2 is SMNVEV (reference sequence). DNA of the CDR3: TGTGCCAGCAGTTTAAGTAGCGGATACCAAGAGACCCAGTACTTC. Amino acids: CASSLSSGYQETQYF.

The chain carries TRBV19 and TRBJ1-4; weak D call: TRBD1 (6 bases). This CDR3 spans 13 amino acids. The germline V gene encodes CDR1 LNHDA and CDR2 SQIVND (reference sequence). V was shortened by 9 bases and J by 8 bases, with 16 bases between the two germline ends. The chain's CDR3 is CASHRVMAEKLFF. The CDR3 coding sequence is TGTGCCAGCCACAGGGTCATGGCGGAAAAACTGTTTTTT.

To note about this clone: Since a far larger clone is one base different, this is likely a read error. The chain carries TRBV4-2 and TRBJ2-7; 9 nucleotides match TRBD1. This CDR3 contains 15 residues. Germline V lookup: CDR1 LGHNA, CDR2 YNFKEQ. V gave up 1 base and J gave up 4 bases; unmatched junction bases: 5. CDR3 DNA: TGTGCCAGCAGCCAAGTCGGGACAGGGAATTACGAGCAGTACTTC. This translates into CASSQVGTGNYEQYF.

This clone was counted only a few times. The V gene is TRBV6-5, the J gene TRBJ2-7; D is possibly TRBD1 (6 bases). The CDR3 loop spans 15 amino acids. Germline V gene sequence: CDR1 MNHEY, CDR2 SVGAGI. Trimming cost V 2 bases and J 3 bases, with 14 bases left between them. The CDR3 DNA sequence: TGTGCCAGCAGTTACACTCCCCAGGGGTACTACGAGCAGTACTTC. This encodes CASSYTPQGYYEQYF.

V is TRBV10-3 and J is TRBJ2-3, with TRBD2 matching 9 bases. The CDR3 length is 17 residues. From germline, CDR1 is ENHRY and CDR2 SYGVKD. V lost 2 bases and J lost 4; bases outside the gene matches: 10. CDR3 sequence: CAISEGVGGGAADTQYF. CDR3 in DNA: TGTGCCATCAGTGAGGGTGTAGGCGGGGGGGCCGCAGATACGCAGTATTTT.

The chain links TRBV6-5 to TRBJ2-3; tentative D call: TRBD1 (5 bases). There are 12 residues in the CDR3. The V and J ends lost 6 bases and 3 bases respectively, with 7 bases between them. The V gene's germline CDR1 is MNHEY and CDR2 SVGAGI. CDR3 sequence reads: CASSPGTDTQYF. The CDR3 DNA follows: TGTGCCAGCAGCCCAGGGACAGATACGCAGTATTTT.

The V call is TRBV19, the J call TRBJ2-7; 11 bases line up with TRBD1. The CDR3 totals 15 residues. Per germline, CDR1 LNHDA and CDR2 SQIVND (reference sequence). The V and J ends lost 3 bases and 2 bases, in that order; junction bases with no gene match: 3. This CDR3 reads CASSIRGQGAYEQYF. CDR3 nucleotide sequence: TGTGCCAGTAGTATTAGGGGACAGGGGGCCTACGAGCAGTACTTC.